This T cell receptor beta chain was captured by sequencing in a study of blood T cell repertoires in COVID-19 (dated by TCRdb to between 2020 and 2021). With regard to the full study: The collaborator samples originated in the United States, Italy and Spain and spanned the acute and convalescent phases of COVID-19. The material from the prospective study consisted of cDNA or gDNA derived from T cells, B-cell-depleted T cells, or PBMCs. The dataset comprised deeply sampled blood TCRbeta repertoires from subjects exposed to, actively infected with, or recovered from COVID-19. The repertoires were released in a freely available public database intended as a resource for research on the immune response to SARS-CoV-2. Samples were obtained from the ongoing ImmuneRACE study (first 160 participants) and from about 1,300 subjects provided by 6 global collaborators. Nearly every sample came with metadata listing a de-identified subject ID, COVID-19 status, age in years and sex. HLA class I and class II types, where available, came from metadata supplied by the sample provider rather than from assay-based typing.

The immunoSEQ Assay, a bias-controlled multiplex PCR, was used to amplify TCRbeta CDR3 regions from genomic DNA. As for how the authors treated the data: Within the assay, amplification of reference gene primers was used to estimate how many nucleated cells each sample contained. To quantify the absolute abundance of each unique TCRbeta CDR3 rearrangement, sequence reads were collapsed and filtered. For each sample, productive Simpson clonality was calculated by taking the square root of Simpson's diversity index across productive rearrangements. The clones in this table, taken by TCRdb from immuneACCESS, are in-frame only. Not every clone is retained; where verified, under half of the shortfall comes from an unresolved V gene, and the cause of the rest is unknown. V and J calls plus clone size are reproduced from that table; the DNA served to infer D and trimming. In this sample the table shows under 95,000 clones, less than 90% of which occur a single time. The leading ten clones occupy approximately 10% of the sample.

The germline V gene supplies CDR1 SGHDT and CDR2 YYEEEE. The CDR3 contains 15 residues, cysteine and phenylalanine counted. The only DNA kept is the CDR3, 45 bases in frame from the first base. V loses 0 bases of germline sequence and J loses 4 bases, and the interval between the two ends is 10 bases. The full study reports these points: The amount of clinical and demographic metadata varied by source and participant and was provided uncurated.

Worth noting for this clone: This clone's antigen is unknown. Base-call qualities are not available, and no considerably larger clone is one nucleotide away.

Collaborating institutions collected whole blood in K2EDTA tubes following their own protocols. For TCRbeta analysis, collaborator samples were shipped as frozen whole blood, as isolated PBMCs, or as DNA extracted from either sample type. The rearrangement combines TRBV5-6 with TRBJ2-2; TRBD1 is a weak D gene call, 6 bases matching. The sample comprised peripheral blood. This clonotype was sampled from a human donor in a cohort sampled during active COVID-19. For the CDR3, the sequence is CASSLVRGSTGELFF. The bases read TGTGCCAGCAGCTTGGTTAGGGGGAGCACCGGGGAGCTGTTTTTT.